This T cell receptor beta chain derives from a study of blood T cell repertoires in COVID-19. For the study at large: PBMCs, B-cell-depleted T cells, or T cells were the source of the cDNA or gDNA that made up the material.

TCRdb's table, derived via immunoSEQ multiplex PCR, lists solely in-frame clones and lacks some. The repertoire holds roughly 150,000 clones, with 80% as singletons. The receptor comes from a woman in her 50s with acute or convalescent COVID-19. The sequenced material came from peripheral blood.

This CDR3 is CASSQRTGTSGSYEQYF. The CDR3 DNA reads as TGCGCCAGCAGCCAACGGACCGGGACTAGCGGATCCTACGAGCAGTACTTC. This chain links TRBV4-3 with TRBJ2-7; 11 nucleotides agree with TRBD2. The germline gives CDR1 LGHNA, CDR2 YSLEER. This CDR3 has 17 amino acids. The junction had 7 bases not matched to a gene; V was cut back by 2 bases and J by 1 base.